Listed below are T cell receptor beta chains from one sample, sequenced in a study of T cell responses to AZD1222 COVID-19 vaccine. Here immunoSEQ multiplex PCR was the method, and the copy in TCRdb shows in-frame clones only, minus some. This table holds some 200,000 clones, roughly nine tenths found once. The sample here was peripheral blood, taken 28 days after the second AZD1222 dose. These receptors originate from an adult who received the AZD1222 COVID-19 vaccine. Each CDR3 is given with its conserved first and last residue.

>TRBJ2-1|TRBV3-1/TRBV3-2
CASSRSYLPPFF
>TRBJ1-5|TRBV28
CASSPPDRGQRLGNQPQHF
>TRBJ1-2|TRBV6-6
CASSSQPGTWAF
>TRBJ2-7|TRBV3-1/TRBV3-2
CASSQRLGLGYEQYF
>TRBJ1-1|TRBV5-6
CASSLTRFTEAFF
>TRBJ1-1|TRBV4-1
CASSSPGKGAAEAFF
>TRBJ2-3|TRBV23-1
CASSHRATSTDTQYF
>TRBJ2-3|TRBV19
CASSIKLEPSTDTQYF
>TRBJ1-5|TRBV4-2
CASSQQNRAGQPQHF
>TRBJ2-7|TRBV29-1
CSVGTLLSGEQYF
>TRBJ1-4|TRBV3-1/TRBV3-2
CASSQGQGREKLFF
>TRBJ2-3|TRBV4-2
CASSQAVGTDTQYF
>TRBJ1-5|TRBV7-2
CASSLKSSNQPQHF
>TRBJ2-2|TRBV6-1
CASSEISPGELFF
>TRBJ1-6|TRBV11-2
CASSSNSPLHF
>TRBJ2-7|TRBV11-2
CASNGGLAGVPYF
>TRBJ2-7|TRBV6-5
CASQTSGKTGEQYF
>TRBJ2-2|TRBV11-2
CASSLLAGLTGELFF
>TRBJ2-7|TRBV7-8
CASSPTGTGRSSGEQYF
>TRBJ2-1|TRBV14
CASSLRTGFTSSYNEQFF
>TRBJ2-1|TRBV27
CASSPPPRLAGTFDEQFF
>TRBJ2-7|TRBV2
CANTQGKAREQYF
>TRBJ1-5|TRBV7-8
CASTMGYRQGMNQPQHF
>TRBJ2-1|TRBV2
CASSPLAGNEQFF
>TRBJ2-1|TRBV20-1
CSASPGNEQFF
>TRBJ1-1|TRBV20-1
CSASSEAFF
>TRBJ1-5|TRBV7-6
CASSPIQLGQPQHF
>TRBJ1-2|TRBV5-1
CASSLVTGGRDGYTF
>TRBJ1-4|TRBV30
CAWRRPNNEKLFF
>TRBJ2-1|TRBV6-5
CASRGPNEQFF
>TRBJ2-7|TRBV11-2
CASSLAGAYEQYF
>TRBJ1-4|TRBV5-1
CASREGGLAGGQKLFF
>TRBJ2-3|TRBV5-1
CASSSRQGYRFTSTDTQYF
>TRBJ1-1|TRBV7-3
CASSLDGRTEAFF
>TRBJ1-6|TRBV6-5
CASRPETGSAPLHF
>TRBJ2-7|TRBV20-1
CSAREDGSLYF
>TRBJ2-7|TRBV21-1
CASSRGDSPYEQYF